This T cell receptor beta chain appears in the sequencing data of a study of blood T cell repertoires in COVID-19. On the study more broadly: Acute and convalescent COVID-19 specimens originated in the United States, Italy and Spain. T cells, B-cell-depleted T cells, or PBMCs supplied cDNA or gDNA.

Methods used by the authors: Reference gene primer amplification gave estimated nucleated cell counts. Method: immunoSEQ multiplex PCR; TCRdb's copy keeps in-frame clones and lacks some. The V and J calls and clone size are taken from that table; D and trimming were inferred from the DNA. This sample has more than 250,000 clones, with nearly 90% found just once. Trimming removed 1 base from V and 3 bases from J; junction bases left unmatched: 2. Germline V gene sequence: CDR1 SEHNR, CDR2 FQNEAQ (reference sequence). The CDR3 totals 14 residues. Recruits, aged about 18 to 100 years, lived in 24 US areas.

Sequenced material: PBMCs or T cells enriched from blood (not recorded which). The clonotype originates from a woman aged 18-35 years with acute COVID-19. J is TRBJ2-7 and V is TRBV7-9, with 8 bases matching TRBD1. The CDR3 here is CASSLGDRGYEQYF. CDR3 bases: TGTGCCAGCAGCTTAGGAGACAGGGGCTACGAGCAGTACTTC. Filled out from reference TRBV7-9 and TRBJ2-7, the complete variable domain reads DTGVSQNPRHKITKRGQNVTFRCDPISEHNRLYWYRQTLGQGPEFLTYFQNEAQLEKSRLLSDRFSAERPKGSFSTLEIQRTEQGDSAMYLCASSLGDRGYEQYFGPGTRLTVT.